This T cell receptor (beta chain) derives from a study of blood T cell repertoires in COVID-19. A remark on this clone: A junction end diverges from the germline sequence, so it may reflect a read error.

Germline V gene sequence: CDR1 SSHAT, CDR2 FNYEAQ (reference sequence). The length of the CDR3 is 13 residues. Per the authors' pipeline: Reference gene primer amplification gave nucleated cell count estimates. Sequencing was performed with immunoSEQ multiplex PCR; in TCRdb, only in-frame clones are kept and a portion is missing. Clone size and V and J calls were adopted from that table, with D and trimming inferred from the DNA. The profile covers about 120,000 clones, with about 80% appearing a single time and roughly 7% taken by the ten largest. Sequencing was performed on peripheral blood. This rearrangement joins TRBV7-7 to TRBJ1-2, with TRBD1 as a possible D gene (6 bases). The clonotype originates from a man aged 65 to 79 with active or convalescent COVID-19. CDR3 sequence: CASSATSGDGYTF. As DNA, the CDR3 is TGTGCTAGCAGCGCCACCTCAGGGGATGGCTACACCTTC.